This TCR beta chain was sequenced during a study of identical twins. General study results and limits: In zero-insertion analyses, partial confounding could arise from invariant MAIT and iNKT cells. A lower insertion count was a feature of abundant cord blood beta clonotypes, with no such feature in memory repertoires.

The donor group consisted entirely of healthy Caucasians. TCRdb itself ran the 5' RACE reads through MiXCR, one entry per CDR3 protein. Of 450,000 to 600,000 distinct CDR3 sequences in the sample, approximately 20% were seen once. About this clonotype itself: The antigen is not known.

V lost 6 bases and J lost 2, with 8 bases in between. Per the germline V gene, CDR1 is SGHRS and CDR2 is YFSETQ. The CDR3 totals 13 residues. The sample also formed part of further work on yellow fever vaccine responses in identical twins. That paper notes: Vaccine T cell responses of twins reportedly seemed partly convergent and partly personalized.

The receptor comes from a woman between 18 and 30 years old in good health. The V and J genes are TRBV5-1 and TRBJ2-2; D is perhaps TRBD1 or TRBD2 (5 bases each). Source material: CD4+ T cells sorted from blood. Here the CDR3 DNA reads TGCGCCAGCACCTGGGACAACACCGGGGAGCTGTTTTTT. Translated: CASTWDNTGELFF.